The 12 T cell receptor beta chains listed next were all sequenced from one sample in a study of shared clonotypes between healthy human individuals. Method: immunoSEQ multiplex PCR; TCRdb's copy keeps in-frame clones and lacks some. The top ten hold roughly 24% of the sample, which has about 680,000 clones, about 91% seen once. Selected positively for CCR7 and CD45RO-negative, naive CD8 cells excluded terminally differentiated effector memory CD45RA+ cells. The source material was naive CD8+ T cells sorted from blood. The receptors shown here come from a man aged 30 to 39 in good health.

The table lists this clone with a count of one. The genes are TRBV4-3 and TRBJ2-7; D is possibly TRBD2 (5 bases). There are 15 residues in the CDR3. With 2 bases removed from V and 3 bases from J, the gap between germline ends came to 14 bases. Looked up from germline, CDR1 is LGHNA and CDR2 is YSLEER. This CDR3 is CASSQQATGIYEQYF. The CDR3 coding sequence is TGCGCCAGCAGCCAACAGGCGACGGGGATCTACGAGCAGTACTTC.

This chain connects TRBV27 to TRBJ2-7; 9 positions match TRBD2. The CDR3 contains 15 residues. Germline CDR1 MNHEY, CDR2 SMNVEV (reference sequence). V lost 5 bases and J lost 3; bases outside the gene matches: 8. The CDR3 loop is CASSPGVAGVYEQYF. In nucleotides, the CDR3 is TGTGCCAGCAGTCCCGGGGTAGCGGGAGTCTACGAGCAGTACTTC.

V is TRBV29-1 and J is TRBJ2-7, with D possibly TRBD2 on 5 matching bases. The ends were cut back, 4 bases at V and 1 base at J, with 11 bases in the middle. This CDR3 spans 13 amino acids. The germline CDR1 and CDR2 sequences are SQVTM and ANQGSEA. The chain's CDR3 is CSVALGGSYEQYF. CDR3 coding DNA: TGCAGCGTTGCGCTTGGAGGATCCTACGAGCAGTACTTC.

This clone was observed once. V usage is TRBV29-1 and J usage is TRBJ2-7, with 11 bases aligning to TRBD2. Germline V gives CDR1 SQVTM, CDR2 ANQGSEA. V dropped 3 bases and J dropped 2; count of bases not matched to a gene: 9. This CDR3 has 16 residues. CDR3 sequence (DNA): TGCAGCGTTGAGGGCCACGGACTAGCGGGTACCTACGAGCAGTACTTC. Translating it yields CSVEGHGLAGTYEQYF.

The chain combines TRBV29-1 with TRBJ2-1; 9 nucleotides match TRBD2. Germline CDR1 SQVTM, CDR2 ANQGSEA. The J segment lost 8 bases and the V segment lost 6 bases, leaving 14 bases of the junction unmatched. The CDR3 totals 15 residues. DNA of the CDR3: TGCAGCGTCAAACGGACTAGCGTAAGTAGCTATGAGCAGTTCTTC. Protein sequence: CSVKRTSVSSYEQFF.

The chain employs TRBV28 and TRBJ2-3; the match to TRBD1 covers 9 bases. Trimming cost V 3 bases and J 2 bases; bases outside gene matches: 9. Germline V gene data show CDR1 as MDHEN and CDR2 as SYDVKM. The CDR3 runs 17 residues. CDR3 loop: CASSFIRTGALTDTQYF. The CDR3 DNA sequence: TGTGCCAGCAGTTTTATCCGGACAGGGGCTCTCACAGATACGCAGTATTTT.

CDR3 coding DNA: TGTGCCAGTAGTATACAGGGGGATTACAATGAGCAGTTCTTC. Residues: CASSIQGDYNEQFF. This rearrangement joins TRBV19 to TRBJ2-1, with 7 nucleotides matching TRBD1. The ends lost 2 bases at V and 4 bases at J; junction bases unmatched: 2. The CDR3 runs 14 residues. CDR1 LNHDA and CDR2 SQIVND come from the germline V gene (reference sequence).

V usage is TRBV13 and J usage is TRBJ1-1, with 7 bases aligning to TRBD1. Trimming removed 3 bases from V and 3 bases from J; junction bases left unmatched: 1. This CDR3 is 13 amino acids long. CDR1 and CDR2 from the germline V gene are PRHDT and FYEKMQ (reference sequence). The CDR3 DNA reads as TGTGCCAGCAGCTTTGGACAGGACACTGAAGCTTTCTTT. Amino acids: CASSFGQDTEAFF.

The chain joins TRBV7-9 to TRBJ1-3; 7 nucleotides line up with TRBD1. Trimming at V came to 5 bases and at J to 6 bases, leaving 10 bases not matched to a gene. The germline V gene encodes CDR1 SEHNR and CDR2 FQNEAQ (reference sequence). The CDR3 loop spans 15 amino acids. For the CDR3, the DNA is TGTGCCAGCAGCAACCCCGACAGGGTGATAAACACCATATATTTT. This translates into CASSNPDRVINTIYF.

V is TRBV7-9 and J is TRBJ2-3; 11 bases agree with TRBD2. Trimming at V came to 3 bases and at J to 5 bases, leaving 4 bases not matched to a gene. Germline V gene sequence: CDR1 SEHNR, CDR2 FQNEAQ (reference sequence). The CDR3 sequence is 15 residues long. Here the CDR3 DNA reads TGTGCCAGCAGCTTCCGTAGCGGGAGGGTAGATACGCAGTATTTT. This gives the protein CASSFRSGRVDTQYF.

The V and J genes are TRBV5-1 and TRBJ2-7; D gene unclear. CDR3 length equals 14 residues. Germline CDR1 SGHRS, CDR2 YFSETQ. The V end was cut by 0 bases, the J end by 5 bases, with 12 bases between. The CDR3 coding sequence is TGCGCCAGCAGCTTGGTGGCGCCCCAGAACGAGCAGTACTTC. Protein sequence: CASSLVAPQNEQYF.

The genes are TRBV19 and TRBJ2-1, with a possible D match to TRBD2 (6 bases). Trimming pared 6 bases from V and 8 bases from J, leaving 17 bases between. The germline V gene has CDR1 LNHDA and CDR2 SQIVND (reference sequence). The CDR3 loop spans 14 amino acids. Here the CDR3 reads CASSTLLGGDEQFF. The CDR3 DNA reads as TGTGCCAGTAGCACCTTACTGGGGGGTGATGAGCAGTTCTTC.